The rows below give T cell receptor beta chains drawn from one sample of a study of T cells in localized non-small cell lung cancer. The table came from immunoSEQ multiplex PCR; TCRdb's copy has only in-frame clones and leaves some out. The top ten clones hold about a sixth of a sample with roughly 48,000 clones, approximately 80% of them seen once. The input for sequencing was peripheral blood, taken before any cancer treatment. Receptors originate from a man between 40 and 70 years old with stage I squamous cell lung carcinoma. Both conserved end residues are trimmed from each CDR3.

j_call v_call cdr3_aa
TRBJ1-2 TRBV19 ASSLQGTYGYT
TRBJ2-5 TRBV9 ASSVSSGGRETQY
TRBJ1-1 TRBV7-8 ASTPPIRLGATEAF
TRBJ2-7 TRBV2 ASIGQRENEQY
TRBJ2-5 TRBV11-3 ASSFRGRGETQY
TRBJ2-7 TRBV6-5 ASSYKGGDSYEQY
TRBJ1-2 TRBV18 ASSPRSGQTSVYGYT
TRBJ1-6 TRBV18 ASSTQEFQGGYSPLH
TRBJ1-6 TRBV9 ASSVQESSYNSPLH
TRBJ1-1 TRBV30 AFRTEGRGWAF
TRBJ2-7 TRBV19 ASSKGGHSSYEQY
TRBJ1-2 TRBV4-3 ASSQGFSYGYT
TRBJ1-5 TRBV6-5 ASGSTDSNQPQH
TRBJ2-5 TRBV5-6 ASSLGGAIQETQY
TRBJ2-1 TRBV7-3 ASSLTNEQF
TRBJ2-2 TRBV30 AWSVRRELNTGELF
TRBJ2-7 TRBV6-5 ASRTGDSYEQY
TRBJ1-4 TRBV7-3 ASRQVRDRREKLF
TRBJ1-2 TRBV10-3 AISELPGTGLGYT
TRBJ2-7 TRBV6-1 ASWTGVVYEQY
TRBJ1-1 TRBV19 ASSIDLYAGHAAEAF
TRBJ2-3 TRBV27 ASRTGPTGRADTQY
TRBJ2-2 TRBV7-6 ASSSLGNTGELF
TRBJ1-1 TRBV19 ASRPGQGNTEAF
TRBJ1-2 TRBV5-4 ASSLGSEDRDYGYT
TRBJ2-7 TRBV10-3 AISEGPTYEQY
TRBJ2-2 TRBV7-3 ASRKTGGDNTGELF
TRBJ2-3 TRBV7-3 ASSARREPGGNTQY
TRBJ2-6 TRBV2 ASSFTGAGANVLT
TRBJ1-1 TRBV28 ASSFEGNQNTEAF
TRBJ2-4 TRBV5-6 ASSLYRLAKNIQY
TRBJ2-2 TRBV5-1 ASSLKDRGTGELF
TRBJ1-1 TRBV30 AWSGGGPEAF
TRBJ1-6 TRBV6-5 ASSYSGSPLH
TRBJ2-2 TRBV9 ASREGNKVYTGELF
TRBJ1-2 TRBV18 ASSPPEGGIYGYT
TRBJ1-4 TRBV19 ASSIQGIVEKLF
TRBJ2-2 TRBV19 ASKEGGDTGELF
TRBJ1-6 TRBV30 AWSAGTVGNSPLH
TRBJ1-1 TRBV5-5 ASSWGSGVNTEAF
TRBJ2-5 TRBV7-3 ASSLGGGGETQY
TRBJ1-1 TRBV9 ASSARDPLNTEAF
TRBJ2-3 TRBV10-3 AIKGGGSTDTQY
TRBJ2-5 TRBV6-1 ASSWDRKETQY
TRBJ1-2 TRBV6-5 ASSYSPGNYGYT
TRBJ1-1 TRBV28 ASGVVEAF
TRBJ2-7 TRBV11-2 ASSLVAGGSHEQY
TRBJ2-3 TRBV7-8 ASSLTPGTSGGRRQY
TRBJ2-2 TRBV12-5 ASGLGGAETGELF
TRBJ1-1 TRBV7-2 ASSLAPAMNTEAF
TRBJ1-2 TRBV5-1 ASSLASGREDGYT
TRBJ2-6 TRBV5-6 ASSSPLDRGVNVLT
TRBJ1-2 TRBV27 ASSSTDRAGYGYT